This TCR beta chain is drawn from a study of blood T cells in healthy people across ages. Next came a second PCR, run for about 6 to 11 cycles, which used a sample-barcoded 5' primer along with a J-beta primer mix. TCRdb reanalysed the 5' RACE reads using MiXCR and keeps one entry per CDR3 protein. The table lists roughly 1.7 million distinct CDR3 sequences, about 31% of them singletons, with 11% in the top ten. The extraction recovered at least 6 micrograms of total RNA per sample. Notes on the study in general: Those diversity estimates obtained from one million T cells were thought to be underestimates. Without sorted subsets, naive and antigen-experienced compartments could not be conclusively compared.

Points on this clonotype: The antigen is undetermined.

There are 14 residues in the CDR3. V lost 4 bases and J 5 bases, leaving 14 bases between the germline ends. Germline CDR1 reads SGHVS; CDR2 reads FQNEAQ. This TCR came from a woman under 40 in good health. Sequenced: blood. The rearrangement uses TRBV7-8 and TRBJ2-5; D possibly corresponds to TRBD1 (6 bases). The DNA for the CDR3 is TGTGCCAGCAGCTCCCCACAGGGCCGGGAGACCCAGTACTTC. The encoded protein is CASSSPQGRETQYF. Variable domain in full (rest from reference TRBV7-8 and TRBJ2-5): GAGVSQSPRYKVAKRGQDVALRCDPISGHVSLFWYQQALGQGPEFLTYFQNEAQLDKSGLPSDRFFAERPEGSVSTLKIQRTQQEDSAVYLCASSSPQGRETQYFGPGTRLLVL.